This T cell receptor beta chain was retrieved from a study of blood T cells in healthy people across ages (dated by TCRdb to between 2014 and 2017). A note on the overall study: In model experiments, template switching captured about one uniquely barcoded TCR beta cDNA molecule for every two T cells. For two donors (one aged 18 to 30 and one aged 80 or older), the study analyzed two additional independent replicas of 1 million unique cDNA reads from the same blood draw. Donors were grouped into four age groups: young (average approximately 16 years), middle-aged (39), aged (about 60) and long-lived (approximately 78). Age-related changes in TCR beta repertoire diversity were measured in the study by deep sequencing normalized with unique cDNA molecular identifiers.

The donors were roughly 39 Caucasian individuals from Russia, aged roughly 6 to 100 years, who were systemically healthy. Ten milliliters of peripheral blood were drawn from each donor into EDTA-treated Vacutainer tubes. Ficoll-Paque density-gradient centrifugation was used to isolate PBMCs, with at least 6 million per sample. Total RNA was extracted from PBMCs with Trizol reagent, with at least 5 micrograms obtained per sample. For every donor, flow cytometry on a PBMC aliquot measured the percentage of naive CD45RAhigh/CD27high T cells. Study-wide findings and limitations: Donor CMV infection status was unknown, potentially confounding age-related changes in expanded clonotypes. The percentage of naive T cells measured by flow cytometry correlated strongly with observed TCR beta diversity. Compared with the aged group, the long-lived group had more naive CD4+ T cells, fewer expanded clones and increased TCR diversity, a pattern suggesting age selection. Total diversity estimates from one million sequenced T cells were considered lower bounds and underestimates. Conclusive comparison of naive and antigen-experienced compartments was prevented by the profiling of bulk unsorted PBMCs. As age increased, observed TCR beta diversity per million T cells dropped in a roughly linear way, and a significant reduction was already evident by age 40.

Libraries were made using 5' RACE. The sequencing machine was an Illumina HiSeq 2500. A second PCR of about 6 to 12 cycles was run with a J-beta primer mix and a sample-barcoded 5' primer. A unique molecular identifier was introduced onto each TCR beta cDNA molecule by a template-switch 5' adaptor carrying 12 random nucleotides. Each sample yielded at least 2.5 million CDR3-containing paired-end reads. The Mint cDNA synthesis kit, primed by a TRBC-specific oligonucleotide, was used to synthesize first-strand cDNA from all RNA. Following uracil-DNA glycosylase treatment, all cDNA underwent a first 18-cycle PCR with the universal primers M1SS and BC2_uni_R. On the study's bioinformatics: For normalization, 1 million high-quality reads were randomly selected from each sample, with every read carrying a distinct molecular identifier. Instead of being binned into consensus sequences, reads with shared molecular identifiers were discarded. MiTCR, set to a Q25 quality threshold and the strictest error-elimination algorithm, was used for CDR3 identification, clonotype clustering and error correction. A nonparametric unseen species model with Euler transformation was used to estimate lower-bound total TCR beta diversity. The public reads were reanalyzed by TCRdb: fastp trimming at Q25, MiXCR alignment, in-frame beta chains only. Every CDR3 protein is listed once, alongside the most common genes and DNA of its rows. The V and J calls, along with clone size, are taken from TCRdb and not from the paper's own processing. In all, the sample holds fewer than 800,000 distinct CDR3 sequences, and approximately 25% of those were seen once. The biggest ten clones account for just under 9.5% of the sample.

Turning to this clonotype: Its recognized antigen is unknown. Base quality data are lacking; no much larger clone is found one base away.

Counted from cysteine to phenylalanine, this CDR3 has 18 amino acids. Only the CDR3 portion is preserved as DNA: 54 bases, with reading frame beginning at the first base. V lost 0 bases and J lost 1 base, and the count of bases not matched to a germline gene is 6. Based on the germline V gene, the CDR1 and CDR2 sequences are SGDLS and YYNGEE. These data are also associated with another study on T cells of mothers and their children. From that second study: Donors were nine systemically healthy Caucasian individuals: three mothers and their six children. cDNA synthesis consumed the entire amount of extracted RNA, loaded at approximately 1.5 ug RNA in each 15 ul reaction. In the second PCR, the M1S primer added sample barcodes and 2-4 random nucleotides. More than 9.5 million TCR beta CDR3 reads were obtained from each mother, and 2.5 million to 3 million reads were obtained from each child. In both related and unrelated pairs, thymic selection shapes the output of TCR recombination in a similar way, with inherited differences having only a minor effect. Related mother-child pairs always showed normalized repertoire overlap that was slightly higher than in unrelated mother-child pairs, though the difference was never significant. Persistent microchimeric T cell clones were not detected, at a sensitivity of around 100 clones per million clonotypes. The study used deep NGS to compare TCR beta repertoires of mothers and children, seeking features distinguishing related mother-child pairs from unrelated individuals. Mothers averaged roughly 40 +/- 4 years of age and children averaged around 10 +/- 4 years. After adapter ligation with NEBNext reagents, the libraries were sequenced on Illumina HiSeq 2000 with 100+100 nt paired-end reads. To avoid cross-contamination, the mother libraries and the child libraries were prepared a month apart and sequenced in separate runs. For each donor, somewhere between about 450,000 and 2,000,000 distinct TCR beta clonotypes were identified. Naive TCR beta clonotypes were estimated from low-frequency clonotypes matched to each donor's FACS-determined naive share, without sorting.

The sequence joins TRBV9 to TRBJ2-5; the central 13 bases match TRBD2. The sequenced sample consisted of blood. This sequence was found in a boy aged 5-17 years in good health. The CDR3 loop reads CASSVAAGTSGAQETQYF. The DNA sequence is as follows: TGTGCCAGCAGCGTAGCGGCCGGGACTAGCGGGGCCCAAGAGACCCAGTACTTC.